This TCR beta chain was captured by sequencing in a study of response to subunit inactivated influenza vaccine. TCRdb re-called the RT-PCR reads through MiXCR, storing one row per CDR3 protein. The data show around 490,000 distinct CDR3 sequences, with less than 10% seen just once and roughly 13% held by the top ten. General observations from the study: With each seasonal influenza vaccination, the authors suggested, few new T cells are recruited.

CDR1 is DFQATT, CDR2 SNEGSKA, per germline (reference sequence). Between the trimmed V and J ends, which lost 7 bases and 8 bases, there was a span of 12 bases. The CDR3 loop spans 11 amino acids. This clonotype has more than one count but fewer than ten. Its specificity is not known. Sequencing was performed on PBMCs from blood, taken around 25 months after vaccination. The V and J genes are TRBV20-1 and TRBJ2-1, with D uncertain. This TCR was recovered from a man aged 50 to 75 who received an inactivated influenza vaccine. The CDR3 loop reads CSVLPGYEQFF. DNA for the CDR3: TGCAGTGTCCTCCCCGGGTATGAGCAGTTCTTC.